This TCR beta chain was captured by sequencing in a study of CD8+CD57+ T cells in acquired aplastic anemia. General study points: For CD8+ Simpson's diversity, patients and controls showed no significant difference. Patients and controls were found to share more than 25 CD8+ CDR3 sequences.

The V gene lost 0 bases and the J gene lost 5 bases, with 9 bases spanning the gap. The CDR3 extends over 14 amino acids. Germline V lookup: CDR1 SGDLS, CDR2 YYNGEE. CD8+CD57+ cell expansion, shown by flow cytometry, had occurred in the patients selected for sequencing. All patients were therapy-naive when blood was sampled. CDR3 and TCR beta VDJ profiling relied on a genomic DNA template. MiXCR was run by TCRdb on the reads, yielding one entry per CDR3 protein. Here the sample spans about 150,000 distinct CDR3 sequences, less than 50% being singletons. This clonotype was found many times. Its antigen remains unidentified.

The sample consisted of sorted CD4+, CD8+, or CD8+CD57+ T cells (not recorded which) from PBMCs. The TCR sequence derives from a human donor with aplastic anemia. The V call is TRBV9, the J call TRBJ1-5; D gene ambiguous. The CDR3 reads CASSVEGGYQPQHF. CDR3 sequence (DNA): TGTGCCAGCAGCGTAGAGGGCGGTTATCAGCCCCAGCATTTT. Complete variable domain (other parts from reference TRBV9 and TRBJ1-5): DSGVTQTPKHLITATGQRVTLRCSPRSGDLSVYWYQQSLDQGLQFLIQYYNGEERAKGNILERFSAQQFPDLHSELNLSSLELGDSALYFCASSVEGGYQPQHFGDGTRLSIL.